This TCR beta chain was documented in a study of T cell responses to AZD1222 COVID-19 vaccine. The study's findings and limits: No day 14 peak samples; only post-peak repertoires were characterized. The number of AZD1222 recipients seropositive at baseline was only five or six. Mostly white British, mostly female donors; authors suggested clonal diversity may be underestimated.

Profiling relied on immunoSEQ multiplex PCR, and the TCRdb table lists in-frame clones only, not all of them. The sample records 150,000 to 200,000 clones, approximately 91% being singletons. A note on this clone: Its antigen remains unidentified.

V lost 3 bases and J lost 2, with 7 bases in between. There are 13 residues in the CDR3. CDR1 is MNHEY and CDR2 is SMNVEV in the germline V gene (reference sequence). The source is an adult who received the AZD1222 COVID-19 vaccine. The chain employs TRBV27 and TRBJ2-5; D gene ambiguous. The material sequenced was peripheral blood, taken 28 days after the second AZD1222 dose. This CDR3 reads CASSFTEQETQYF. CDR3 bases: TGTGCCAGCAGTTTTACGGAGCAAGAGACCCAGTACTTC.